A single count supports the clone carrying this T cell receptor beta chain. Antigen unknown. Germline CDR1 is SGDLS and CDR2 is YYNGEE. Trimming cost V 0 bases and J 5 bases, with 14 bases left between them. The CDR3 length is 15 residues. This sample is drawn from a study of shared clonotypes between healthy human individuals. Study-level points and caveats: In the sorted subsets, rarefaction showed sequencing was incomplete despite large depth.

A deep-level run was used for the assay. Generated by immunoSEQ multiplex PCR, the TCRdb table keeps only in-frame clones and is missing some. The sample lists about 1.5 million clones; around 95% were seen once. The receptor's source is a man aged 25 to 40 in good health. V and J are TRBV9 and TRBJ1-2; tentatively, D is TRBD1 (6 bases). Sample: naive CD4+ T cells sorted from blood. Subset given: CD45RA+ positively selected. DNA of the CDR3: TGTGCCAGCAGCGTAGCTAGAGGGGGACTATATGGCTACACCTTC. Residues: CASSVARGGLYGYTF.